The clone carrying this T cell receptor beta chain has a count of ten or more. As yet, its antigen is unknown. This entry is derived from a study of T-cell memory formation after mild COVID-19. TCRdb reprocessed the 5' RACE reads with MiXCR, giving one entry per CDR3 protein. The top ten clones hold roughly 8.9% of a sample with around 420,000 distinct CDR3 sequences, more than 20% of them seen once. Study-wide results and caveats: Pre-infection memory contained some responding clones, which suggested that cross-reactive memory had joined. The study found balanced CD4/CD8 in clones contracting day 15 to 85 and a CD4+ lean in later expanders.

The germline CDR1 and CDR2 sequences are LNHDA and SQIVND (reference sequence). The CDR3 spans 15 residues. Trimming stripped 5 bases from V and 5 bases from J, with 18 bases between. This rearrangement joins TRBV19 to TRBJ2-5; D is undetermined. The TCR sequence derives from an adult woman who had mild COVID-19 (a few samples of this study predate the infection). Cell type and time point are not known. Sequences were obtained from PBMCs or a T cell subset sorted from them (not recorded which). Written as DNA, the CDR3 is TGTGCCAGTAGTGCTTCGGAGCTTCAAAGGGAGACCCAGTACTTC. Its translation: CASSASELQRETQYF. The full variable domain, in which reference TRBV19 and TRBJ2-5 provide the parts outside the CDR3, is DGGITQSPKYLFRKEGQNVTLSCEQNLNHDAMYWYRQDPGQGLRLIYYSQIVNDFQKGDIAEGYSVSREKKESFPLTVTSAQKNPTAFYLCASSASELQRETQYFGPGTRLLVL.